This TCR beta chain was captured in a study of blood T cell repertoires in COVID-19. Sequenced by immunoSEQ multiplex PCR; TCRdb stores in-frame clones only, minus some. The sample shows tens of thousands of clones, roughly 88% of them seen only once. CDR3 length equals 14 residues. Per germline, CDR1 SGHAT and CDR2 FQNNGV. V lost 1 base, J lost 5 bases, and 6 bases lay in between. The chain links TRBV11-2 to TRBJ1-6; no clear D. Source material: peripheral blood. This TCR came from an older woman with acute or convalescent COVID-19. CDR3 coding DNA: TGTGCCAGCAGCTTAGTACAGAATAATTCACCCCTCCACTTT. It is translated as CASSLVQNNSPLHF.